Listed here are 26 T cell receptor beta chains from one sample, sequenced in a study of metastatic and nonmetastatic thyroid tumors. All patients were treatment-naive before thyroid surgery. TCRdb re-called the PCR reads through MiXCR. The repertoire holds about 6,000 clones, with roughly 16% as singletons. The sequencing sample was made of tumor tissue. These receptor sequences come from a male donor with papillary thyroid cancer or a benign thyroid nodule (not recorded which). Some clones in this sample may be carry-over from other donors' samples.

This clone was counted many times. The rearrangement uses TRBV19 and TRBJ2-2; TRBD2 matches at 13 bases. The CDR3 has 18 amino acids. V lost 3 bases, J lost 6 bases, and 10 bases stayed unmatched. CDR1 LNHDA and CDR2 SQIVND come from the germline V gene (reference sequence). The CDR3: CASSIGRGLAGVSGELFF. The CDR3 bases are TGTGCCAGTAGTATTGGCAGAGGACTAGCGGGAGTCTCCGGGGAGCTGTTTTTT. The full variable domain, rest sourced from reference TRBV19 and TRBJ2-2, is DGGITQSPKYLFRKEGQNVTLSCEQNLNHDAMYWYRQDPGQGLRLIYYSQIVNDFQKGDIAEGYSVSREKKESFPLTVTSAQKNPTAFYLCASSIGRGLAGVSGELFFGEGSRLTVL.

This clone is categorized as large. The rearrangement joins TRBV19 to TRBJ2-2; 8 bases are a match to TRBD1. V shed 5 bases and J 7 bases; nucleotides not matched to a gene: 6. The germline gives CDR1 LNHDA, CDR2 SQIVND (reference sequence). The CDR3 has 14 amino acids. The CDR3 nucleotides read TGTGCCAGTAGTTCCAGACAGGGGTTCGGGGAGCTGTTTTTT. It specifies CASSSRQGFGELFF.

Within the sample, this clone is medium-sized. This chain uses TRBV20-1 with TRBJ2-7; 9 bases are shared with TRBD2. The CDR3 runs to 16 residues. CDR1 and CDR2 (germline): DFQATT, SNEGSKA (reference sequence). The ends lost 0 bases at V and 3 bases at J; junction bases unmatched: 9. This chain's CDR3 is CSARDEASGNLYEQYF. The CDR3 DNA follows: TGCAGTGCTAGAGATGAGGCTAGCGGGAATCTCTACGAGCAGTACTTC.

The table lists this clone with many counts. The sample has other DNA sequences that encode this CDR3 too. J is TRBJ2-3 and V is TRBV9; D might be TRBD2 (6 bases). CDR1 and CDR2 (germline): SGDLS, YYNGEE. CDR3 length: 14 residues. The germline V and J ends were trimmed by 1 base and 4 bases, with 10 bases remaining between them. The CDR3 nucleotides read TGTGCCAGCAGCGTATCGGGGGTAGCAGATACGCAGTATTTT. The encoded protein is CASSVSGVADTQYF. The complete variable domain, with remaining parts taken from reference TRBV9 and TRBJ2-3, reads DSGVTQTPKHLITATGQRVTLRCSPRSGDLSVYWYQQSLDQGLQFLIQYYNGEERAKGNILERFSAQQFPDLHSELNLSSLELGDSALYFCASSVSGVADTQYFGPGTRLTVL.

This clone has only a few counts. One end of the junction is discordant with germline, which a read error may explain. The chain employs TRBV6-1 and TRBJ2-6, with TRBD2 as a possible D gene (6 bases). Germline assignment: CDR1 MNHNS and CDR2 SASEGT. The CDR3 consists of 12 residues. In DNA, the CDR3 is TGCGCCAGAAGTGGAGGGGCCAACGTCCCGACTTTC. Translating gives CARSGGANVPTF.

This clone is termed medium-sized. The rearrangement uses TRBV12-3 or TRBV12-4 and TRBJ2-2, with 8 nucleotides matching TRBD1. The CDR3 loop spans 13 amino acids. V lost 4 bases, J lost 6 bases, and 1 base stayed unmatched. The CDR3 sequence: CASSSTGAGELFF. CDR3 nucleotides: TGTGCCAGCAGTTCGACAGGGGCCGGGGAGCTGTTTTTT.

Within the sample, this clone is medium-sized. The chain couples TRBV12-3 or TRBV12-4 to TRBJ2-7; D remains ambiguous. The CDR3 is 13 residues long. V was cut by 6 bases and J by 4 bases, with 13 bases left in between. In DNA, the CDR3 is TGTGCCAGCAGCTACAGTCTTCCTTACGAGCAGTACTTC. Translating it yields CASSYSLPYEQYF.

The chain uses TRBV28 and TRBJ1-2, with TRBD1 matching over 7 bases. With V trimmed by 5 bases and J by 4 bases, 16 bases remained unmatched. The CDR3 sequence is 17 residues long. Per the germline V gene, CDR1 is MDHEN and CDR2 is SYDVKM. The CDR3 bases are TGTGCCAGCAGTCAAAAGACCCAGAAAGGGGGCGGCTATGGCTACACCTTC. It yields the protein CASSQKTQKGGGYGYTF.

This chain joins TRBV6-2 or TRBV6-3 and TRBJ2-3; maybe TRBD2 (5 bases). V lost 5 bases, J lost 3 bases, and 24 bases lay in between. This CDR3 is 18 amino acids long. The germline gives CDR1 MNHEY, CDR2 SVGEGT. The CDR3 DNA is TGTGCCAGCAGTAGCGAATCGATAGTTAGCTGGAGGACAGATACGCAGTATTTT. It yields the protein CASSSESIVSWRTDTQYF.

This clone was observed a few times. DNA of the CDR3: TGTGCCAGCCAGGACAGGTCAGGGTATGGCTACACCTTC. Translation gives CASQDRSGYGYTF. The V and J genes are TRBV6-1 and TRBJ1-2; 7 bases line up with TRBD1. V lost 8 bases and J lost 5; bases outside the gene matches: 8. Looked up from germline, CDR1 is MNHNS and CDR2 is SASEGT. The CDR3 covers 13 residues.

At least ten counts were recorded for this clone. A much bigger clone sits one base away, suggesting this may be a read error. The chain has TRBV20-1 and TRBJ1-2, with 8 nucleotides matching TRBD1. The germline V gene encodes CDR1 DFQATT and CDR2 SNEGSKA (reference sequence). This CDR3 region has 13 residues. The CDR3 DNA is TGCCGTGCTAGAGATCAGGGGGCCTATGGCTACACCTTC. It translates to CRARDQGAYGYTF.

This sequence joins TRBV28 and TRBJ2-7, with 7 positions matching TRBD2. Germline CDR1 is MDHEN and CDR2 is SYDVKM. Trimming at V came to 7 bases and at J to 3 bases, leaving 6 bases not matched to a gene. The CDR3 has 13 residues. The CDR3 region is CASTKAGNYEQYF. The CDR3 region has the DNA TGTGCCAGCACTAAAGCGGGAAACTACGAGCAGTACTTC.

Sample share makes this clone medium-sized. One end of the junction is discordant with germline, which a read error may explain. V and J are TRBV7-7 and TRBJ1-3; D gene unclear. Germline lookup yields CDR1 SSHAT and CDR2 FNYEAQ (reference sequence). The CDR3 is made up of 14 amino acids. CDR3 residues: CASSPTSSGNTIYF. The CDR3 DNA is TGTGCTAGCAGCCCGACCAGCTCTGGAAACACCATATATTTT.

Ten or more counts support this clone. This chain connects TRBV18 to TRBJ1-1; no clear D. The CDR3 totals 13 residues. V lost 4 bases, J lost 5 bases, and 11 bases lay in between. Looked up from germline, CDR1 is KGHSH and CDR2 is LQKENI. The DNA for the CDR3 is TGTGCCAGCTCACTGGGCCAGCGTACTGAAGCTTTCTTT. Translation gives CASSLGQRTEAFF.

In its sample, this clone was seen many times. This chain connects TRBV18 to TRBJ1-6; possibly TRBD1 for D (5 bases). Germline CDR1 reads KGHSH; CDR2 reads LQKENI. V dropped 2 bases and J dropped 10 bases, with 12 bases sitting between them. CDR3 length equals 14 residues. CDR3 coding DNA: TGTGCCAGCTCACCAGGGGCAGGGAAATCACCCCTCCACTTT. It encodes CASSPGAGKSPLHF.

This clone was observed a few times. Since no conserved phenylalanine or tryptophan closes the CDR3, a read error is the likely cause. The chain is built from TRBV6-5 and TRBJ2-1; D unclear. The CDR3 is 11 residues long. The germline V and J ends were trimmed by 2 bases and 7 bases, with 3 bases remaining between them. Germline-derived CDR1 and CDR2 are MNHEY and SVGAGI. As DNA, the CDR3 is TGTGCCAGCAGTTACGGGAATGAGCAGTTCTAC. Protein product: CASSYGNEQFY.

This clone was recorded once. The V call is TRBV7-8, the J call TRBJ2-2, with 8 bases matching TRBD2. The CDR3 is made up of 14 amino acids. The V and J ends lost 8 bases and 4 bases, in that order; junction bases with no gene match: 6. The germline CDR1 and CDR2 sequences are SGHVS and FQNEAQ. The CDR3 DNA reads TGTGCCAGCGGCGCGGGAGGCGCCACCGGGGAGCTGTTTTTT. Translated, it gives CASGAGGATGELFF.

This clone showed up many times. V usage is TRBV18 and J usage is TRBJ2-7; TRBD1 might be the D (7 bases). The CDR3 contains 14 residues. Germline lookup yields CDR1 KGHSH and CDR2 LQKENI. V was clipped by 3 bases and J by 6 bases, with 15 bases between them. This chain's CDR3 is CASSPGQQGGEQYF. The CDR3 DNA is TGTGCCAGCTCACCGGGACAGCAGGGGGGCGAGCAGTACTTC.

In its sample, this clone was seen many times. The rearrangement joins TRBV5-1 to TRBJ2-5, with TRBD2 matching 7 bases. This CDR3 has 12 residues. Germline-derived CDR1 and CDR2 are SGHRS and YFSETQ. V lost 7 bases and J lost 5; bases outside the gene matches: 5. Written as DNA, the CDR3 is TGCGCCAGCCGCGGGGAGGGGGAGACCCAGTACTTC. As protein: CASRGEGETQYF.

This clone is termed medium-sized. This rearrangement joins TRBV20-1 to TRBJ1-2, with D maybe TRBD1 (5 bases). Germline loops: CDR1 DFQATT, CDR2 SNEGSKA (reference sequence). This CDR3 is 15 amino acids long. The germline V and J ends were trimmed by 0 bases and 2 bases, with 13 bases remaining between them. The CDR3 sequence: CSARDTGGVNYGYTF. The CDR3 DNA is TGCAGTGCTAGAGATACGGGGGGAGTGAACTATGGCTACACCTTC.

Sample share makes this clone medium-sized (0.01 to 0.1%). This chain links TRBV12-3 or TRBV12-4 with TRBJ2-7; TRBD1 agrees at 8 bases. The CDR3 extends over 18 amino acids. V trimming: 3 bases; J trimming: 2 bases; junction bases outside the gene matches: 15. The CDR3 loop reads CASSFLDRVNFRTYEQYF. The CDR3 DNA reads as TGTGCCAGCAGTTTTCTGGACAGGGTAAACTTTAGAACCTACGAGCAGTACTTC.

The V and J genes are TRBV20-1 and TRBJ1-2, with D perhaps matching TRBD1 (5 bases). V was shortened by 0 bases and J by 4 bases, with 15 bases between the two germline ends. The CDR3 contains 15 residues. Germline CDR1 DFQATT, CDR2 SNEGSKA (reference sequence). The CDR3, as DNA: TGCAGTGCTAGAGATCTTCAGGGTATGGGCTATGGCTACACCTTC. The encoded protein is CSARDLQGMGYGYTF.

This clone has only a few counts. The CDR3 DNA reads TGTGCCAGCTGCAGACTAGCGGGAGAATACGAGCAGTACTTC. Translation: CASCRLAGEYEQYF. This sequence joins TRBV2 and TRBJ2-7, with 12 bases matching TRBD2. Germline V gene data show CDR1 as SNHLY and CDR2 as FYNNEI. The CDR3 runs 14 residues. The V gene end was trimmed by 8 bases and the J gene end by 4 bases; junction bases not matched to a gene: 6.

This clone was recorded at least ten times. This chain joins TRBV5-8 and TRBJ1-6; a possible D gene is TRBD1 (5 bases). The V gene lost 3 bases and the J gene lost 7 bases, with 8 bases spanning the gap. The CDR3 has 13 residues. Germline V gene lookup returns CDR1 SGHTS and CDR2 YDEGEE. DNA for the CDR3: TGTGCCAGCAGCTGGGAGGGGAATTCACCCCTCCACTTT. Its translation is CASSWEGNSPLHF.

The chain combines TRBV5-1 with TRBJ1-3; TRBD1 is a possible D gene (5 bases). This CDR3 is built from 16 residues. From germline, CDR1 is SGHRS and CDR2 YFSETQ. V was pared by 6 bases and J by 0 bases, with 16 bases between. In DNA, the CDR3 is TGCGCCAGCACAGTAGAGGGGCCGTTCTCTGGAAACACCATATATTTT. Residues: CASTVEGPFSGNTIYF.

This clone is medium-sized by share. The chain links TRBV12-3 or TRBV12-4 to TRBJ1-1; perhaps TRBD1 as D (5 bases). The CDR3 consists of 12 residues. V dropped 6 bases and J dropped 10 bases, with 15 bases sitting between them. This CDR3 reads CASSYLRQGAFF. The CDR3 DNA is TGTGCCAGCAGCTATCTCCGGCAGGGAGCTTTCTTT.